Below are 16 T cell receptor beta chains sequenced from a single sample in a study of beta chain features in type 1 diabetes. Isolated RNA was reverse transcribed in full, so expressed TCRB transcripts were sequenced. Sequencing used immunoSEQ multiplex PCR; TCRdb keeps in-frame clones, though not all of them. The table lists about 220,000 clones, approximately 11% of them singletons. Sequenced: central memory CD4+ T cells from blood. The receptors derive from a man between 18 and 35 years old in good health.

On this clone: The junction departs from the called germline gene at one end, perhaps through a read error. This rearrangement joins TRBV5-1 to TRBJ2-7, with D unresolved. The CDR3 sequence is 13 residues long. Germline V gene data show CDR1 as SGHRS and CDR2 as YFSETQ. CDR3 residues: CASSPGQGLEPNF. CDR3 nucleotide sequence: TGCGCCAGCAGCCCCGGTCAAGGCCTCGAACCGAACTTC.

This clone was detected only a few times. The chain recombines TRBV7-9 with TRBJ2-5, with D maybe TRBD2 (5 bases). Trimming took off 1 base at V and 11 bases at J, with 11 bases between the two ends. The CDR3 runs to 12 residues. Germline CDR1 reads SEHNR; CDR2 reads FQNEAQ (reference sequence). The CDR3 loop reads CASSLDWWEQYF. CDR3 in DNA: TGTGCCAGCAGCTTAGATTGGTGGGAGCAGTACTTC.

This clone occurred a few times. J is TRBJ2-1 and V is TRBV11-2; D is undetermined. In germline, CDR1 is SGHAT, CDR2 FQNNGV. The ends were cut back, 4 bases at V and 0 bases at J, with 10 bases in the middle. The CDR3 has 15 amino acids. The CDR3 loop reads CASSSLRGSYNEQFF. CDR3 nucleotides: TGTGCCAGCAGCTCCCTACGCGGCTCCTACAATGAGCAGTTCTTC. Complete variable domain (other parts from reference TRBV11-2 and TRBJ2-1): EAGVAQSPRYKIIEKRQSVAFWCNPISGHATLYWYQQILGQGPKLLIQFQNNGVVDDSQLPKDRFSAERLKGVDSTLKIQPAKLEDSAVYLCASSSLRGSYNEQFFGPGTRLTVL.

This clone was counted a single time. The V call is TRBV4-2, the J call TRBJ2-1, with TRBD1 identical over 10 bases. Germline V CDR1 and CDR2: LGHNA, YNFKEQ. CDR3 length: 17 residues. V trimming: 0 bases; J trimming: 6 bases; junction bases outside the gene matches: 8. The DNA of the CDR3 is TGTGCCAGCAGCCAAGATCCGAACCGGGACAGGGGCAATGAGCAGTTCTTC. It encodes CASSQDPNRDRGNEQFF.

This clone showed up just a few times. This rearrangement joins TRBV5-6 to TRBJ1-2; TRBD1 is a possible D gene (6 bases). Looked up from germline, CDR1 is SGHDT and CDR2 is YYEEEE. V was pared by 4 bases and J by 4 bases, with 11 bases between. The CDR3 consists of 13 residues. The CDR3 reads CASSIDRFYGYTF. CDR3 DNA: TGTGCCAGCAGCATCGACAGGTTCTATGGCTACACCTTC.

This clone was detected only a few times. This chain uses TRBV7-2 with TRBJ1-2; D might be TRBD1 (5 bases). The germline gives CDR1 SGHTA, CDR2 FQGNSA. The CDR3 covers 14 residues. Trimming stripped 1 base from V and 8 bases from J, with 14 bases between. In DNA, the CDR3 is TGTGCCAGCAGCTTAGGATATCGGGGCCAGGGCTACACCTTC. It encodes CASSLGYRGQGYTF.

The table lists this clone with a few counts. The rearrangement links TRBV9 to TRBJ2-7, with D hard to call. Trimming removed 3 bases from V and 2 bases from J, with 15 bases in between. The CDR3 sequence is 15 residues long. The germline V gene encodes CDR1 SGDLS and CDR2 YYNGEE. The CDR3 nucleotides are TGTGCCAGCAGCGCAGGCCTCGGGCGCACCTACGAGCAGTACTTC. Protein product: CASSAGLGRTYEQYF. The full variable domain, with the rest looked up from reference TRBV9 and TRBJ2-7, is DSGVTQTPKHLITATGQRVTLRCSPRSGDLSVYWYQQSLDQGLQFLIQYYNGEERAKGNILERFSAQQFPDLHSELNLSSLELGDSALYFCASSAGLGRTYEQYFGPGTRLTVT.

This clone was observed a handful of times. V gene TRBV9 combines with J gene TRBJ2-5; 8 bases fit TRBD1. The CDR3 extends over 14 amino acids. Germline CDR1 SGDLS, CDR2 YYNGEE. With V trimmed by 0 bases and J by 3 bases, 1 base remained unmatched. The chain's CDR3 is CASSVEDREETQYF. CDR3 sequence (DNA): TGTGCCAGCAGCGTAGAGGACAGGGAAGAGACCCAGTACTTC. Variable domain in full (rest from reference TRBV9 and TRBJ2-5): DSGVTQTPKHLITATGQRVTLRCSPRSGDLSVYWYQQSLDQGLQFLIQYYNGEERAKGNILERFSAQQFPDLHSELNLSSLELGDSALYFCASSVEDREETQYFGPGTRLLVL.

The chain combines TRBV11-2 with TRBJ2-7; TRBD2 aligns across 7 bases. J was trimmed by 7 bases and V by 8 bases; bases with no gene match: 8. Germline-derived CDR1 and CDR2 are SGHAT and FQNNGV. The CDR3 is made up of 12 amino acids. The CDR3 DNA reads TGTGCCAGCGCCGCTACGGGGGGAGAGCAGTACTTC. Protein sequence: CASAATGGEQYF.

This clone was detected ten times or more. V gene TRBV5-4 combines with J gene TRBJ1-2, with no clear D. Trimming removed 4 bases from V and 3 bases from J, with 13 bases in between. The CDR3 is 14 residues long. The germline V gene encodes CDR1 SGHNT and CDR2 YYREEE (reference sequence). CDR3 region: CASSRTLGDYGYTF. CDR3 nucleotide sequence: TGTGCCAGCAGCCGAACGTTAGGAGACTATGGCTACACCTTC.

Details on this clone: Other DNA sequences in the same sample also yield this CDR3. The chain employs TRBV30 and TRBJ1-2; 7 bases fit TRBD1. The V gene end was trimmed by 2 bases and the J gene end by 5 bases; junction bases not matched to a gene: 2. From germline, CDR1 is GTSNPN and CDR2 SVGIG (reference sequence). The CDR3 runs to 12 residues. CDR3 in DNA: TGTGCCTGGAGTTTGGGACAGTATGGCTACACCTTC. It codes for CAWSLGQYGYTF. Variable domain in full (rest from reference TRBV30 and TRBJ1-2): SQTIHQWPATLVQPVGSPLSLECTVEGTSNPNLYWYRQAAGRGLQLLFYSVGIGQISSEVPQNLSASRPQDRQFILSSKKLLLSDSGFYLCAWSLGQYGYTFGSGTRLTVV.

A word on this clone: A read error may be the cause here, since a much bigger clone is one base away. The chain is built from TRBV30 and TRBJ1-4; D is possibly TRBD1 (5 bases). The CDR3 is made up of 15 amino acids. V was trimmed by 4 bases and J by 3 bases, leaving 15 bases between them. CDR1 and CDR2 from the germline V gene are GTSNPN and SVGIG (reference sequence). CDR3 residues: CAWMSPGGANEKLFF. The CDR3 coding sequence is TGTGCCTGGATGAGCCCGGGGGGAGCTAATGAAAAACTGTTTTTT.

This clone was recorded a few times. The V gene is TRBV7-8, the J gene TRBJ2-7; D might be TRBD1 (6 bases). Germline V gives CDR1 SGHVS, CDR2 FQNEAQ. This CDR3 contains 14 residues. V shed 5 bases and J shed 2 bases, with 13 bases lying between them. The CDR3 DNA follows: TGTGCCAGCAGCGTCCGGGACACAGCCTACGAGCAGTACTTC. It specifies CASSVRDTAYEQYF.

This clone has a handful of counts. V gene TRBV30 combines with J gene TRBJ2-5; D call uncertain. Germline CDR1 GTSNPN, CDR2 SVGIG (reference sequence). This CDR3 spans 13 amino acids. Trimming removed 2 bases from V and 1 base from J, with 8 bases in between. The CDR3 coding sequence is TGTGCCTGGAGTTTCCAGATCCAAGAGACCCAGTACTTC. Translation gives CAWSFQIQETQYF.

This clone showed up just a few times. CDR3 amino acids: CASSLITYGYNEQFF. The CDR3 DNA is TGCGCCAGCAGCCTTATAACGTATGGCTACAATGAGCAGTTCTTC. V is TRBV5-1 and J is TRBJ2-1, with D hard to call. The V gene's germline CDR1 is SGHRS and CDR2 YFSETQ. This CDR3 is 15 amino acids long. Trimming left V 4 bases short and J 3 bases short, with 14 bases between.

This clone was recorded a few times. V usage is TRBV29-1 and J usage is TRBJ1-1; D unresolved. CDR3 size: 11 residues. Trimming took off 2 bases at V and 6 bases at J, with 7 bases between the two ends. CDR1 is SQVTM, CDR2 ANQGSEA, per germline. CDR3 DNA sequence: TGCAGCGTTGAACCAGGACCTGAAGCTTTCTTT. As protein: CSVEPGPEAFF.